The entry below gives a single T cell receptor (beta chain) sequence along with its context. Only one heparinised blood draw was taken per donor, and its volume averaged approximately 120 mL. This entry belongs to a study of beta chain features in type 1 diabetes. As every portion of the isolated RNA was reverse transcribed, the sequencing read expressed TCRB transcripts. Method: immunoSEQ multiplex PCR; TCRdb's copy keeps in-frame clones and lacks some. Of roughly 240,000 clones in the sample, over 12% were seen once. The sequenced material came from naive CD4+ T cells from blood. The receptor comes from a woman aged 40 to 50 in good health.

CDR3 DNA: TGTGCCAGCAATAAAGCAGGGGTATCAGGCAATGAGCAGTTCTTC. As protein: CASNKAGVSGNEQFF. V is TRBV6-6 and J is TRBJ2-1; a weak D match, TRBD1 (6 bases). CDR1 and CDR2 from the germline V gene are MNHNY and SVGAGI (reference sequence). This CDR3 is built from 15 residues. Trimming stripped 7 bases from V and 6 bases from J, with 19 bases between.